These T cell receptor beta chains were read from a single sample in a study of blood T cell repertoires in COVID-19. The protocol was immunoSEQ multiplex PCR, while the TCRdb copy is restricted to in-frame clones and leaves out a portion. This table has roughly 300,000 clones, more than 75% appearing once. The material sequenced was peripheral blood. These receptors originate from a woman between 50 and 59 years old who had recovered from COVID-19. Both conserved end residues are part of each CDR3. Fields, in order: clone size, D gene, V gene, J gene, CDR3 DNA, CDR3 protein. The D gene is left open where the match is weak. Size is omitted from some rows. Given values are once, few, many or a class for expanded clones.

NA	NA	TRBV6-5	TRBJ2-1	TGTGCCAGCAGCCGCGGACTACCCAATGAGCAGTTCTTC	CASSRGLPNEQFF
NA	NA	TRBV19	TRBJ2-5	TGTGCCAGTAGTATGCAGGCCGACGAGACCCAGTACTTC	CASSMQADETQYF
NA	NA	TRBV6-1	TRBJ1-5	TGTGCCAGCAGAGAAGGCGGCAATCAGCCCCAGCATTTT	CASREGGNQPQHF
NA	TRBD1	TRBV27	TRBJ2-7	TGTGCCAGTGGGACAGGCACTAGGGAGCAGTACTTC	CASGTGTREQYF
NA	TRBD1	TRBV4-3	TRBJ2-5	TGCGCCAGCAGCCAAGTGCAGGGGGCGAAGGGCGAGACCCAGTACTTC	CASSQVQGAKGETQYF
NA	TRBD1	TRBV30	TRBJ1-6	TGTGCCTGGAGAATACGAAAGACAGGGAAAGATAATTCACCCCTCCACTTT	CAWRIRKTGKDNSPLHF
NA	TRBD1	TRBV5-1	TRBJ1-4	TGCGCCAGCAGCCCCGGGACAGCAACTAATGAAAAACTGTTTTTT	CASSPGTATNEKLFF
NA	TRBD2	TRBV4-3	TRBJ2-3	TGCGCCAGCAGCCAGGCTAGCGGTGGAGGCACAGATACGCAGTATTTT	CASSQASGGGTDTQYF
NA	NA	TRBV5-1	TRBJ2-1	TGCGCCAGCAGCTTCGGGCAGGGTGGAGGGTATGAGCAGTTCTTC	CASSFGQGGGYEQFF
once	TRBD1	TRBV6-2/TRBV6-3	TRBJ1-6	TGTGCCAGCAGCACCTACGGATCCGGGACAGGTGGTTCACCCCTCCACTTT	CASSTYGSGTGGSPLHF
NA	NA	TRBV7-3	TRBJ1-3	TGTGCCAGCAGATACGGGAGCTCTGGAAACACCATATATTTT	CASRYGSSGNTIYF
NA	TRBD1	TRBV18	TRBJ2-5	TGTGCCAGCTCACCAGCGACAGGGGAAGAGACCCAGTACTTC	CASSPATGEETQYF
NA	NA	TRBV6-1	TRBJ2-5	TGTGCCAGCAGTGAGGGGGGTTTTAGGCAAGAGACCCAGTACTTC	CASSEGGFRQETQYF
NA	TRBD1	TRBV7-9	TRBJ2-7	TGTGCCAGCAGCTTAGGAGGGGACAGGAGCCACGAGCAGTACTTC	CASSLGGDRSHEQYF
NA	NA	TRBV4-2	TRBJ2-3	TGTGCCAGCAGCCAAGGTGCGGGGGCGCACACAGATACGCAGTATTTT	CASSQGAGAHTDTQYF
NA	NA	TRBV3-1/TRBV3-2	TRBJ1-1	TGTGCCAGCAGCCAAGGGAAGGGGCTAGGCGCTTTCTTT	CASSQGKGLGAFF
NA	TRBD1	TRBV18	TRBJ1-4	TGTGCCAGCTCACCGGGACAGGGGGAAAAACTGTTTTTT	CASSPGQGEKLFF
NA	NA	TRBV19	TRBJ1-1	TGTGCCAGTAGTATGTGGGGAGGGATCACTGAAGCTTTCTTT	CASSMWGGITEAFF
NA	TRBD1	TRBV7-2	TRBJ2-5	TGTGCCAGCAGAGGACAGGGGCGAGAGACCCAGTACTTC	CASRGQGRETQYF
few	NA	TRBV11-2	TRBJ1-2	TGTGCCAGCAGCTCCTCCGACAGGTTCAGAAGCTACACCTTC	CASSSSDRFRSYTF
NA	TRBD2	TRBV4-3	TRBJ2-1	TGCGCCAGCAGCCAAGTGGCGGGGGGGCCCTACAATGAGCAGTTCTTC	CASSQVAGGPYNEQFF
once	NA	TRBV5-4	TRBJ2-5	TGTGCCAGCAGCTTGGGGAGGCAGGGGTTGGAGACCCAGTACTTC	CASSLGRQGLETQYF
NA	NA	TRBV28	TRBJ1-2	TGTGCCAGCAGTTCGACAGGAGCTAACTATGGCTACACCTTC	CASSSTGANYGYTF
NA	NA	TRBV5-1	TRBJ1-2	TGCGCCAGCAGCCCGCAGGGTAGTGACTATGGCTACACCTTC	CASSPQGSDYGYTF
NA	NA	TRBV10-2	TRBJ1-6	TGCGCCAGCAGTGAGTCCCGGAATTCACCCCTCCACTTT	CASSESRNSPLHF
NA	NA	TRBV6-2/TRBV6-3	TRBJ2-7	TGTGCCAGCAGTTACGCAGCTAGGGGTCCCTACGAGCAGTACTTC	CASSYAARGPYEQYF
NA	TRBD2	TRBV4-2	TRBJ2-2	TGTGCCAGCAGCTTCGAGGCGGGGGGCACCGGGGAGCTGTTTTTT	CASSFEAGGTGELFF
few	TRBD1	TRBV30	TRBJ1-2	TGTGCCTGGAGTATCGGGACAGGGTACTATGGCTACACCTTC	CAWSIGTGYYGYTF
NA	NA	TRBV19	TRBJ1-1	TGTGCCAGTAGTAGAGGAGAAGCTTTCTTT	CASSRGEAFF
once	TRBD2	TRBV7-2	TRBJ2-3	TGTGCCAGCAGCTCCATAGCGGGATTCACAGATACGCAGTATTTT	CASSSIAGFTDTQYF
NA	TRBD1	TRBV6-5	TRBJ2-7	TGTGCCTGCACCACAAACACAGGGGGCTCCTACGAGCAGTACTTC	CACTTNTGGSYEQYF
once	TRBD2	TRBV11-1	TRBJ2-1	TGTGCCAGCAGCGCGCCGGGACTAGCAAATGAGCAGTTCTTC	CASSAPGLANEQFF
NA	NA	TRBV10-3	TRBJ2-3	TGTGCCATCAGTGAAGGGGGTAGAGCAGATACGCAGTATTTT	CAISEGGRADTQYF
NA	TRBD1	TRBV19	TRBJ2-5	TGTGCCAGCCGGGACAGGGGGGTCGCGGAGACCCAGTACTTC	CASRDRGVAETQYF
NA	TRBD2	TRBV12-5	TRBJ2-3	TGTGCTAGTGGGCAAGGACTAGCCGAGGGCACAGATACGCAGTATTTT	CASGQGLAEGTDTQYF
NA	NA	TRBV6-5	TRBJ1-2	TGTGCCAGCAGTTACCGGGGAGTGACGGGCTACACCTTC	CASSYRGVTGYTF
NA	NA	TRBV9	TRBJ2-3	TGTGCCAGCAGCGTTGGGACTCTGGCGGATACGCAGTATTTT	CASSVGTLADTQYF
NA	NA	TRBV3-1/TRBV3-2	TRBJ2-5	TGTGCCAGCAGCCAAGATTGGATCACAGGTGGAAAAGAAGAGACCCAGTACTTC	CASSQDWITGGKEETQYF
NA	NA	TRBV7-2	TRBJ2-5	TGTGCCAGCAGCCGCCGACTGCAAGAGACCCAGTACTTC	CASSRRLQETQYF
once	NA	TRBV4-2	TRBJ2-5	TGTGCCAGCAGCCAAGAACTAGTCGGTCGGGAGACCCAGTACTTC	CASSQELVGRETQYF
once	NA	TRBV7-9	TRBJ2-3	TGTGCCAGTCAAAGGAGGGCTTCCGCAGATACGCAGTATTTT	CASQRRASADTQYF
once	NA	TRBV5-1	TRBJ1-1	TGCGCCAGCTTCGCGGGGGTCAACACTGAAGCTTTCTTT	CASFAGVNTEAFF
NA	TRBD1	TRBV12-3/TRBV12-4	TRBJ2-7	TGTGCCAGCAGTCTTGGGACAGTTTACGAGCAGTACTTC	CASSLGTVYEQYF
NA	NA	TRBV5-1	TRBJ2-2	TGCGCCAGCAGCAAGGGCAGGGGAGACGGGGAGCTGTTTTTT	CASSKGRGDGELFF
NA	NA	TRBV3-1/TRBV3-2	TRBJ2-7	TGTGCCAGCAGCCACAATTTCGAGCAGTACTTC	CASSHNFEQYF